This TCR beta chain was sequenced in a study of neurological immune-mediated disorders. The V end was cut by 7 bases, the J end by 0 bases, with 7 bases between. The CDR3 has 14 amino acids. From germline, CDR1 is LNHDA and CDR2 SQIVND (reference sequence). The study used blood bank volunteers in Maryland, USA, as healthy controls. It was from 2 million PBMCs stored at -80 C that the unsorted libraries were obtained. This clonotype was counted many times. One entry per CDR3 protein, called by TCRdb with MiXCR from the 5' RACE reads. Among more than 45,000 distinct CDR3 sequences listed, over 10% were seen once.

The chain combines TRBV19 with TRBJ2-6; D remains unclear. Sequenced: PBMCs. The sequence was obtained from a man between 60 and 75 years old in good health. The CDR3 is CASTINSGANVLTF. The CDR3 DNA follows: TGTGCCAGTACCATCAACTCTGGGGCCAACGTCCTGACTTTC.